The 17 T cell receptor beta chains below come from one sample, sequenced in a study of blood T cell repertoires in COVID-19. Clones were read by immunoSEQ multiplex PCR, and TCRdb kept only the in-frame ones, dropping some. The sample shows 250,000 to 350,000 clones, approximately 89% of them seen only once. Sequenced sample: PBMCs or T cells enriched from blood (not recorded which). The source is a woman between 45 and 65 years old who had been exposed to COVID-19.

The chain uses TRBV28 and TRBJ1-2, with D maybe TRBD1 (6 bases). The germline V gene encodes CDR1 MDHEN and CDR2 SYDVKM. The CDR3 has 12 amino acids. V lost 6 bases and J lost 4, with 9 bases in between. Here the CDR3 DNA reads TGTGCCAGCAGACAGGGTGCCTATGGCTACACCTTC. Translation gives CASRQGAYGYTF.

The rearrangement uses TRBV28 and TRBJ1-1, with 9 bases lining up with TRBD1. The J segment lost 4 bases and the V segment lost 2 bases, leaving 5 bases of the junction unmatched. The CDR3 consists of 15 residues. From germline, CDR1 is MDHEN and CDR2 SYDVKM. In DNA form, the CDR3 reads TGTGCCAGCAGTTTACAAGGGACAGGGAGCACTGAAGCTTTCTTT. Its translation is CASSLQGTGSTEAFF.

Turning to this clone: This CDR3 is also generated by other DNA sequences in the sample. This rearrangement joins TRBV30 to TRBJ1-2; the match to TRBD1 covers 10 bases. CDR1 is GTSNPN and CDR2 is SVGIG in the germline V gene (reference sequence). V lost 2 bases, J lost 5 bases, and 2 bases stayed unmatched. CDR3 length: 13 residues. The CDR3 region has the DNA TGTGCCTGGAGTCGGGGACAGGGGTATGGCTACACCTTC. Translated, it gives CAWSRGQGYGYTF.

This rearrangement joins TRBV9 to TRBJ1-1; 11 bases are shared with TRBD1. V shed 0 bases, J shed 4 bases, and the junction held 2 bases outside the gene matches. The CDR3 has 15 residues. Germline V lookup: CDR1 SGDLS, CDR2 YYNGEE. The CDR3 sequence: CASSVEGTGGTEAFF. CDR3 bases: TGTGCCAGCAGCGTAGAAGGGACAGGGGGCACTGAAGCTTTCTTT.

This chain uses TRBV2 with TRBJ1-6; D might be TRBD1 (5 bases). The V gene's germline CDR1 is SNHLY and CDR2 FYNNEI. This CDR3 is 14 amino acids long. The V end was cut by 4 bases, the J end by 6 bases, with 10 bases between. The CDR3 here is CASSGQGGNSPLHF. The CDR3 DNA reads TGTGCCAGCAGTGGGCAGGGTGGTAATTCACCCCTCCACTTT. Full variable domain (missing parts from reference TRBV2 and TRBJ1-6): EPEVTQTPSHQVTQMGQEVILRCVPISNHLYFYWYRQILGQKVEFLVSFYNNEISEKSEIFDDQFSVERPDGSNFTLKIRSTKLEDSAMYFCASSGQGGNSPLHFGNGTRLTVT.

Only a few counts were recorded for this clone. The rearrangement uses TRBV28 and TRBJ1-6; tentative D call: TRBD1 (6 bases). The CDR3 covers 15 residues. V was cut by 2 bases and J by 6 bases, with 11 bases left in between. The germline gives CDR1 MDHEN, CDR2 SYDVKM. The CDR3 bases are TGTGCCAGCAGTTTACGGGGGGCACGTAATTCACCCCTCCACTTT. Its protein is CASSLRGARNSPLHF.

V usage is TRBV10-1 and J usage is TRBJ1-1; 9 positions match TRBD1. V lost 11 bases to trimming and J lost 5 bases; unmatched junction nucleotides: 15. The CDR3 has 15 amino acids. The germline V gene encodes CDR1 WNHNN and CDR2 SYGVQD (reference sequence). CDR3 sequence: CACSNPGQGPTEAFF. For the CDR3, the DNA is TGCGCCTGCTCAAATCCGGGACAGGGACCTACTGAAGCTTTCTTT.

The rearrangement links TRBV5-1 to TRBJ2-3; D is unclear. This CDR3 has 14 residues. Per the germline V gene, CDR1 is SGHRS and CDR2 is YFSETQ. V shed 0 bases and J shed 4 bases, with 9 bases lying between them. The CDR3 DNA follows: TGCGCCAGCAGCTTGGCCATGTCGGCAGATACGCAGTATTTT. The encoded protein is CASSLAMSADTQYF.

CDR3 DNA sequence: TGTGCCAGCAGCCCACAGGGGGCTAACTATGGCTACACCTTC. It codes for CASSPQGANYGYTF. The chain combines TRBV7-9 with TRBJ1-2; 8 nucleotides line up with TRBD1. V shed 5 bases and J 0 bases; nucleotides not matched to a gene: 2. The germline V gene has CDR1 SEHNR and CDR2 FQNEAQ (reference sequence). The CDR3 sequence is 14 residues long.

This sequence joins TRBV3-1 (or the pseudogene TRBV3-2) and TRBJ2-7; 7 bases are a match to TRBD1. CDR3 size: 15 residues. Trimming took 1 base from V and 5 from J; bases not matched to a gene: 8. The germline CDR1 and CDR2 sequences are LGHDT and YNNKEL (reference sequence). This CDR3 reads CASSQVRGQVNEQYF. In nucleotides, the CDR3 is TGTGCCAGCAGCCAAGTGAGGGGGCAAGTTAACGAGCAGTACTTC.

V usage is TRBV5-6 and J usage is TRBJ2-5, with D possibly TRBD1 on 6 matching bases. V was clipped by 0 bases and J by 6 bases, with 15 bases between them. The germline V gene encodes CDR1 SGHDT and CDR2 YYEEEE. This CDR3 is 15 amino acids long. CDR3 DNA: TGTGCCAGCAGCTTGGGACAGGCGCTCGGGAAGACCCAGTACTTC. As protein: CASSLGQALGKTQYF.

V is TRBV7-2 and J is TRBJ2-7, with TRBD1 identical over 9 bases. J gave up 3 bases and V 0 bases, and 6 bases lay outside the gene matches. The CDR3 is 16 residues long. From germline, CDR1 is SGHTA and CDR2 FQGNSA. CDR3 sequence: CASSLATGTGSYEQYF. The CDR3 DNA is TGTGCCAGCAGCTTAGCCACCGGGACAGGGAGCTACGAGCAGTACTTC.

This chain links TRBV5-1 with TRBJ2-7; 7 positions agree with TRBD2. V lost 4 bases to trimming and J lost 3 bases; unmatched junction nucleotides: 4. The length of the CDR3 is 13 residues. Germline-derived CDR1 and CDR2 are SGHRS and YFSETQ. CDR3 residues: CASSPGTNYEQYF. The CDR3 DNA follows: TGCGCCAGCAGCCCCGGGACTAACTACGAGCAGTACTTC.

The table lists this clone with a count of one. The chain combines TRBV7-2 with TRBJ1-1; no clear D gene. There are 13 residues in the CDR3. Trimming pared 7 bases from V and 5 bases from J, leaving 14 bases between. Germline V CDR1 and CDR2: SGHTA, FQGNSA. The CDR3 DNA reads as TGTGCCAGCACCTCTTGGGGAGTTACTGAAGCTTTCTTT. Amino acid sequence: CASTSWGVTEAFF.

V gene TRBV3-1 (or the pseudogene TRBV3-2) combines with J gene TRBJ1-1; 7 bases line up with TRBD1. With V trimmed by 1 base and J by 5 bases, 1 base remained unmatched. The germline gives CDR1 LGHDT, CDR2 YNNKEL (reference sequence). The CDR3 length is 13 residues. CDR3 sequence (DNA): TGTGCCAGCAGCCAAGCAGGGGGGACTGAAGCTTTCTTT. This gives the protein CASSQAGGTEAFF.

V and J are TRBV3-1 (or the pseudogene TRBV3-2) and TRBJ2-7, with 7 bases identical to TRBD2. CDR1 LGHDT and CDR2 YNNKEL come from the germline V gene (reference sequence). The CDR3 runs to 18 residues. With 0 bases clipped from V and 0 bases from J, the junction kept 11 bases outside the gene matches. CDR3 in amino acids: CASSQDFASAGNSYEQYF. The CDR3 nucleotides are TGTGCCAGCAGCCAAGATTTCGCATCAGCGGGGAACTCCTACGAGCAGTACTTC.

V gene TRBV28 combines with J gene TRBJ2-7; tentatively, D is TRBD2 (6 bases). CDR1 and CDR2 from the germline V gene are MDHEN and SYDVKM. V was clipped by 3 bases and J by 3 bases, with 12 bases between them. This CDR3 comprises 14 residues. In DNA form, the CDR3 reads TGTGCCAGCAGTTTCATCGGAGGGGACTACGAGCAGTACTTC. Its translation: CASSFIGGDYEQYF.